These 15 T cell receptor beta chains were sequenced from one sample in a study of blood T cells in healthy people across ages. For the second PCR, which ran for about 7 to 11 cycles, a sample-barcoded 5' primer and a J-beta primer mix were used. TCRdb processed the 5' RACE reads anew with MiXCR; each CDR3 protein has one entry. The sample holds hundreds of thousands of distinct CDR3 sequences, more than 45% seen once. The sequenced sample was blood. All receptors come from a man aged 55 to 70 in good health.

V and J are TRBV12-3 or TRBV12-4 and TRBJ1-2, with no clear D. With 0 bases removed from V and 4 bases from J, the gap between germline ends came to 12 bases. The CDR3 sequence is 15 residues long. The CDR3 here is CASSLARWGPYGYTF. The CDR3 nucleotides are TGTGCCAGCAGTTTAGCTCGGTGGGGTCCCTATGGCTACACCTTC.

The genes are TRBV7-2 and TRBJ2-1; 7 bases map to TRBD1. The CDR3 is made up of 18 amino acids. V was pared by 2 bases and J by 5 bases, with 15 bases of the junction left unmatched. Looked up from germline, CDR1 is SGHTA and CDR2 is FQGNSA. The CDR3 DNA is TGTGCCAGCAGCTTAAGGGGACCAGACAGGGTAGGAGACAATGAGCAGTTCTTC. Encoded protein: CASSLRGPDRVGDNEQFF.

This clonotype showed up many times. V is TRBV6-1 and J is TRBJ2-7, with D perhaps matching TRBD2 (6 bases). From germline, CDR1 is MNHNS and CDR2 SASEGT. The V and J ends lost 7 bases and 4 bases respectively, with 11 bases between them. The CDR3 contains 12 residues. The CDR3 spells CASMRGRYEQYF. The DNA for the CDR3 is TGTGCCAGCATGCGGGGAAGGTACGAGCAGTACTTC.

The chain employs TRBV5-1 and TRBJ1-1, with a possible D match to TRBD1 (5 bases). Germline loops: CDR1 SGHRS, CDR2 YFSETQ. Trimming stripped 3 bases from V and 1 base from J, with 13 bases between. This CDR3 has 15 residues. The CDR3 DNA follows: TGCGCCAGCAGCTGGACCGGGACGGCGAACACTGAAGCTTTCTTT. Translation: CASSWTGTANTEAFF.

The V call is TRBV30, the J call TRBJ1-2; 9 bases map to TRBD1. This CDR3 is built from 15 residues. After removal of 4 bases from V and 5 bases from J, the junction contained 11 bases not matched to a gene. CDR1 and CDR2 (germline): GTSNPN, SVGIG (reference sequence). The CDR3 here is CAWKSRDRAFYGYTF. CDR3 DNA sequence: TGTGCCTGGAAGAGCCGGGACAGGGCTTTTTATGGCTACACCTTC.

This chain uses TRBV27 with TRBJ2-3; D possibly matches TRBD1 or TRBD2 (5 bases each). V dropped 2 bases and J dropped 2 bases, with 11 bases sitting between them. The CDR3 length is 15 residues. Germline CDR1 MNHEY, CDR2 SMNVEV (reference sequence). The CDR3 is CASSLRGPTTDTQYF. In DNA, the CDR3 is TGTGCCAGCAGTTTAAGGGGACCCACCACAGATACGCAGTATTTT.

CDR3 nucleotides: TGTGCCAGCAGATCGGGACTGCACACAGATACGCAGTATTTT. Encoded protein: CASRSGLHTDTQYF. The chain is built from TRBV6-1 and TRBJ2-3; D is perhaps TRBD2 (6 bases). CDR3 size: 14 residues. Per the germline V gene, CDR1 is MNHNS and CDR2 is SASEGT. The V gene lost 6 bases and the J gene lost 2 bases, with 12 bases spanning the gap.

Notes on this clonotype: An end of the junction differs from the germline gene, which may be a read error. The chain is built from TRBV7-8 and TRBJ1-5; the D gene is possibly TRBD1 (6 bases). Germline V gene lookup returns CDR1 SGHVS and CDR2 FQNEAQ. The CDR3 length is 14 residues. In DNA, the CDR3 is TGTGCCAGCAGCTCCCGGGACACCAATCGGCCCCAGCATTTT. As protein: CASSSRDTNRPQHF.

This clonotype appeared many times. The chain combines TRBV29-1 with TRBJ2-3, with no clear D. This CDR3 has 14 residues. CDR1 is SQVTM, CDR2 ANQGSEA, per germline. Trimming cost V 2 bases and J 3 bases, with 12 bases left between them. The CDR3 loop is CSVERVVGTDTQYF. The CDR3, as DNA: TGCAGCGTTGAACGGGTTGTCGGGACAGATACGCAGTATTTT.

CDR3: CASSPTQGTTNEKLFF. The CDR3 bases are TGTGCCAGCAGCCCAACACAGGGGACAACTAATGAAAAACTGTTTTTT. The chain links TRBV9 to TRBJ1-4, with 7 positions matching TRBD1. CDR1 and CDR2 (germline): SGDLS, YYNGEE. The trim removed 4 bases at V and 0 bases at J, leaving 6 bases unmatched. The CDR3 has 16 amino acids.

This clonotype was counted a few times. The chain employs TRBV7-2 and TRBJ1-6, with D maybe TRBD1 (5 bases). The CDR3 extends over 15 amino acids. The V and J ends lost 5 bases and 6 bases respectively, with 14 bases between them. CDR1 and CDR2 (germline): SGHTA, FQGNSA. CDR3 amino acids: CASSLPRGSNSPLHF. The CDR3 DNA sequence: TGTGCCAGCAGCCTCCCCCGGGGGAGTAATTCACCCCTCCACTTT.

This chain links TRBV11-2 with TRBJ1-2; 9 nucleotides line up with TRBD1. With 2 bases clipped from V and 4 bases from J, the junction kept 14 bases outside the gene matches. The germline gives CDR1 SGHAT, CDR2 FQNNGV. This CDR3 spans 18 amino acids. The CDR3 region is CASSLTSTGTGFGYGYTF. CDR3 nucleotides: TGTGCCAGCAGCTTAACCAGTACCGGGACAGGGTTTGGCTATGGCTACACCTTC.

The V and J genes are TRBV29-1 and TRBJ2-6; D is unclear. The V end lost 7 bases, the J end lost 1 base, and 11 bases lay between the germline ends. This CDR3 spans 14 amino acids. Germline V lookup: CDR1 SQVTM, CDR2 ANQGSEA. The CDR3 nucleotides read TGCAGCGCCGACGTGGGGTCTGGGGCCAACGTCCTGACTTTC. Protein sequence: CSADVGSGANVLTF.

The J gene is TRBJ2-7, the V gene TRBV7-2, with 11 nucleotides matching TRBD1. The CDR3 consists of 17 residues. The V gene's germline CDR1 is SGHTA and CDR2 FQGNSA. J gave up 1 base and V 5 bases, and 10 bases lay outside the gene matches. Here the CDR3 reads CASSILLGQGASYEQYF. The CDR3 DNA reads TGTGCCAGCAGCATATTACTAGGACAGGGGGCGTCCTACGAGCAGTACTTC. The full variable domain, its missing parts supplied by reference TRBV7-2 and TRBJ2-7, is GAGVSQSPSNKVTEKGKDVELRCDPISGHTALYWYRQSLGQGLEFLIYFQGNSAPDKSGLPSDRFSAERTGGSVSTLTIQRTQQEDSAVYLCASSILLGQGASYEQYFGPGTRLTVT.

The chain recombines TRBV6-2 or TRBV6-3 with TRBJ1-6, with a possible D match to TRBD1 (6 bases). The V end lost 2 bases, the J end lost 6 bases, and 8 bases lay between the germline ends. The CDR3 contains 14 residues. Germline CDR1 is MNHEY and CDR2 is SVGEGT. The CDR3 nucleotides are TGTGCCAGCAGTTACATGGACAGTAATTCACCCCTCCACTTT. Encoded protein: CASSYMDSNSPLHF.